These T cell receptor beta chains were read from a single sample in a study of T-cell reconstitution after alpha-beta-depleted transplantation in children. Each CDR3 protein is one row after TCRdb ran MiXCR on the PCR reads. Of about 980,000 distinct CDR3 sequences listed, roughly 29% were seen once; the top ten hold around 30%. The sequences come from PBMCs, mostly from graft donor cells, collected 360 days after TCRalphabeta/CD19-depleted stem cell transplant. The source of these receptors is a boy younger than two who had a stem cell transplant for SCID, so the T cells may come from the graft donor. CDR3s include the opening cysteine and the closing phenylalanine or tryptophan. Fields, in order: V gene, clone size, D gene, J gene, CDR3 DNA, CDR3 protein. The D gene is left open where the match is weak. The listing skips clone size in some rows; elsewhere it reads once, few, many or a size class.

v_call: TRBV20-1
clone_size: .
d_call: .
j_call: TRBJ2-3
cdr3_nt: TGCAGCCCGGGCACAGATACGCAGTATTTT
cdr3_aa: CSPGTDTQYF

v_call: TRBV18
clone_size: .
d_call: .
j_call: TRBJ2-3
cdr3_nt: TGTGCCAGCTCACCACTTCCGGGACTCGGCACAGATACGCAGTATTTT
cdr3_aa: CASSPLPGLGTDTQYF

v_call: TRBV7-2
clone_size: .
d_call: TRBD2
j_call: TRBJ2-3
cdr3_nt: TGTGCCAGCAGCTTAGCTGCTAGCGGGGGGGAAAATACGCAGTATTTT
cdr3_aa: CASSLAASGGENTQYF

v_call: TRBV6-1
clone_size: few
d_call: .
j_call: TRBJ1-4
cdr3_nt: TGTGCCAGCACGCAATTCGTCGCGAATGAAAAACTGTTTTTT
cdr3_aa: CASTQFVANEKLFF

v_call: TRBV7-3
clone_size: .
d_call: TRBD1
j_call: TRBJ2-2
cdr3_nt: TGTGCCAGCAGGGGACAGGGAGAGAGGGAGCTGTTTTTT
cdr3_aa: CASRGQGERELFF

v_call: TRBV7-2
clone_size: few
d_call: TRBD2
j_call: TRBJ2-1
cdr3_nt: TGTGCCAGCAGCGCCTTGCAGACTAGCGGGGGGGAAGAGCAGTTCTTC
cdr3_aa: CASSALQTSGGEEQFF

v_call: TRBV10-3
clone_size: few
d_call: .
j_call: TRBJ2-7
cdr3_nt: TGTGCCACCGGGGCAGGCAACGAGCAGTACTTC
cdr3_aa: CATGAGNEQYF

v_call: TRBV12-3/TRBV12-4
clone_size: few
d_call: TRBD1
j_call: TRBJ2-1
cdr3_nt: TGTGCCAGCAGTCTTCTAGGGGACAGGGGCAATGAGCAGTTCTTC
cdr3_aa: CASSLLGDRGNEQFF

v_call: TRBV6-5
clone_size: .
d_call: TRBD1
j_call: TRBJ1-1
cdr3_nt: TGTGCCAGCAGTTACTCGAAGGAGGGGGCGATTAACACTGAAGCTTTCTTT
cdr3_aa: CASSYSKEGAINTEAFF

v_call: TRBV5-1
clone_size: few
d_call: .
j_call: TRBJ2-5
cdr3_nt: TGCGCCAGCAGCGGACTCCGACAGAAGCAAGAGACCCAGTACTTC
cdr3_aa: CASSGLRQKQETQYF

v_call: TRBV9
clone_size: few
d_call: .
j_call: TRBJ2-1
cdr3_nt: TGTGCCAGCAGCTCCCGACTAGGATCTCTGTACAATGAGCAGTTCTTC
cdr3_aa: CASSSRLGSLYNEQFF

v_call: TRBV18
clone_size: .
d_call: .
j_call: TRBJ2-1
cdr3_nt: TGTGCCAGCTCACTCTTCCCGCGGGGAGGAGGAGACAATGAGCAGTTCTTC
cdr3_aa: CASSLFPRGGGDNEQFF

v_call: TRBV29-1
clone_size: .
d_call: TRBD2
j_call: TRBJ2-1
cdr3_nt: TGCAGCGGACTAGCGGGGGGTGGCTCCTACAATGAGCAGTTCTTC
cdr3_aa: CSGLAGGGSYNEQFF

v_call: TRBV11-2
clone_size: .
d_call: TRBD2
j_call: TRBJ2-1
cdr3_nt: TGTGCCAGCAGCTTTATAGCGGGGGGGCCGAGGAATGAGCAGTTCTTC
cdr3_aa: CASSFIAGGPRNEQFF

v_call: TRBV12-3/TRBV12-4
clone_size: .
d_call: TRBD1
j_call: TRBJ2-7
cdr3_nt: TGTGCCAGCACCCGGACAGGGGGGTTCCCCGAGCAGTACTTC
cdr3_aa: CASTRTGGFPEQYF

v_call: TRBV5-6
clone_size: few
d_call: .
j_call: TRBJ2-7
cdr3_nt: TGTGCCAGCACCGTGGGGCCATACTACGAGCAGTACTTC
cdr3_aa: CASTVGPYYEQYF

v_call: TRBV7-2
clone_size: .
d_call: TRBD2
j_call: TRBJ2-4
cdr3_nt: TGTGCCAGCAGCTTATCTAGCGGGGGGGTACTAGCCAAAAACATTCAGTACTTC
cdr3_aa: CASSLSSGGVLAKNIQYF

v_call: TRBV7-3
clone_size: .
d_call: .
j_call: TRBJ2-2
cdr3_nt: TGTGCCAGCAGCTTATCTTACGTCAGCAGCACCGGGGAGCTGTTTTTT
cdr3_aa: CASSLSYVSSTGELFF

v_call: TRBV12-3/TRBV12-4
clone_size: .
d_call: TRBD1
j_call: TRBJ1-4
cdr3_nt: TGTGCCAGCAGTAACCGGGACAGGGATGGGGGGGAAAAACTGTTTTTT
cdr3_aa: CASSNRDRDGGEKLFF

v_call: TRBV6-5
clone_size: .
d_call: .
j_call: TRBJ1-2
cdr3_nt: TGTGCCAGCAGTTACCAACCGGGACGGAGCTATGGCTACACCTTC
cdr3_aa: CASSYQPGRSYGYTF

v_call: TRBV7-9
clone_size: few
d_call: TRBD1
j_call: TRBJ1-1
cdr3_nt: TGTGCCACCTTCCCCAGGGGGCCCCGCACTGAAGCTTTCTTT
cdr3_aa: CATFPRGPRTEAFF

v_call: TRBV12-3/TRBV12-4
clone_size: .
d_call: .
j_call: TRBJ2-1
cdr3_nt: TGTGCCAGCAGTTTAGAGCCGGGACCGAAGTCAGAGCAGTTCTTC
cdr3_aa: CASSLEPGPKSEQFF

v_call: TRBV20-1
clone_size: .
d_call: TRBD1
j_call: TRBJ1-1
cdr3_nt: TGCAGTGCTACTTCGGGACAGCAAGAAGCTTTCTTT
cdr3_aa: CSATSGQQEAFF

v_call: TRBV10-3
clone_size: few
d_call: TRBD1
j_call: TRBJ2-3
cdr3_nt: TGTGCCAGCACAATCGGACAGGGGAGAGGAGGGACGCAGTATTTT
cdr3_aa: CASTIGQGRGGTQYF

v_call: TRBV27
clone_size: few
d_call: .
j_call: TRBJ1-1
cdr3_nt: TGTGCCAGCAGTTTATCGAGGCCGAACACTGAAGCTTTCTTT
cdr3_aa: CASSLSRPNTEAFF

v_call: TRBV12-5
clone_size: .
d_call: .
j_call: TRBJ2-3
cdr3_nt: TGTGCTAGTGGTTTGGTACACGAGGGCCGGAACCCAGATACGCAGTATTTT
cdr3_aa: CASGLVHEGRNPDTQYF

v_call: TRBV7-9
clone_size: .
d_call: .
j_call: TRBJ1-5
cdr3_nt: TGTGCCAGCAGCTTAGGTTCAGGTTTGGGAGATCAGCCCCAGCATTTT
cdr3_aa: CASSLGSGLGDQPQHF

v_call: TRBV20-1
clone_size: few
d_call: .
j_call: TRBJ2-1
cdr3_nt: TGCAGTGCGGGGCTAGCTGACTACAATGAGCAGTTCTTC
cdr3_aa: CSAGLADYNEQFF

v_call: TRBV3-1
clone_size: .
d_call: .
j_call: TRBJ1-5
cdr3_nt: TGTGCCAGCAGCCAAGAGCACACCAGCAATCAGCCCCAGCATTTT
cdr3_aa: CASSQEHTSNQPQHF

v_call: TRBV20-1
clone_size: few
d_call: TRBD1
j_call: TRBJ2-7
cdr3_nt: TGCAGTGCAAAGACAGGGGTCTACGAGCAGTACTTC
cdr3_aa: CSAKTGVYEQYF

v_call: TRBV20-1
clone_size: .
d_call: .
j_call: TRBJ2-7
cdr3_nt: TGCAGTGCTAGTGGCCCGGGTCCCGCGCTCTCCTACGAGCAGTACTTC
cdr3_aa: CSASGPGPALSYEQYF

v_call: TRBV10-1
clone_size: few
d_call: .
j_call: TRBJ2-5
cdr3_nt: TGCGCCAGCAGTGAGGGGGGATCGGAGACCCAGTACTTC
cdr3_aa: CASSEGGSETQYF

v_call: TRBV12-3/TRBV12-4
clone_size: .
d_call: TRBD2
j_call: TRBJ2-7
cdr3_nt: TGTGCCAGCAGTCCCCCAGGGGCTAGCGGGCGCCACGAGCAGTACTTC
cdr3_aa: CASSPPGASGRHEQYF

v_call: TRBV12-3/TRBV12-4
clone_size: .
d_call: .
j_call: TRBJ2-1
cdr3_nt: TGTGCCAGCAGGGCCAATGGGGAGCAGTTCTTC
cdr3_aa: CASRANGEQFF

v_call: TRBV4-1
clone_size: few
d_call: .
j_call: TRBJ2-1
cdr3_nt: TGCGCCAGCAGCCAAGATGAGAGCTCCTACAATGAGCAGTTCTTC
cdr3_aa: CASSQDESSYNEQFF

v_call: TRBV20-1
clone_size: .
d_call: .
j_call: TRBJ2-5
cdr3_nt: TGCAGTGCTAGAGTGCGGCCTCAAGAGACCCAGTACTTC
cdr3_aa: CSARVRPQETQYF

v_call: TRBV18
clone_size: .
d_call: .
j_call: TRBJ2-3
cdr3_nt: TGTGCCAGCTCACCCCTCACGAACACAGATACGCAGTATTTT
cdr3_aa: CASSPLTNTDTQYF

v_call: TRBV6-1
clone_size: .
d_call: TRBD1
j_call: TRBJ1-2
cdr3_nt: TGTGCCAGCAGAGGACAGGGAAGAGGTTTTGGCTACACCTTC
cdr3_aa: CASRGQGRGFGYTF

v_call: TRBV7-2
clone_size: .
d_call: .
j_call: TRBJ2-1
cdr3_nt: TGTGCCAGCAGCTTAGGCCTAAACAGGGCCTACAATGAGCAGTTCTTC
cdr3_aa: CASSLGLNRAYNEQFF

v_call: TRBV9
clone_size: .
d_call: .
j_call: TRBJ1-1
cdr3_nt: TGTGCCAGCAGCGTAGAAGGGTTGGGAACTGAAGCTTTCTTT
cdr3_aa: CASSVEGLGTEAFF

v_call: TRBV24-1
clone_size: few
d_call: TRBD1
j_call: TRBJ2-1
cdr3_nt: TGTGCCACCAGTGACGGTTCGACAGGGCAAAATGAGCAGTTCTTC
cdr3_aa: CATSDGSTGQNEQFF

v_call: TRBV5-6
clone_size: .
d_call: TRBD1
j_call: TRBJ1-4
cdr3_nt: TGTGCCAGCAGCTTGGTCCGGACAGGCGTTAATGAAAAACTGTTTTTT
cdr3_aa: CASSLVRTGVNEKLFF

v_call: TRBV20-1
clone_size: few
d_call: .
j_call: TRBJ1-2
cdr3_nt: TGCAGTGCTAGAGAGCCAGGGGATGGCTACACCTTC
cdr3_aa: CSAREPGDGYTF

v_call: TRBV5-1
clone_size: .
d_call: .
j_call: TRBJ2-1
cdr3_nt: TGCGCCAGCAGCTTGTCGGGGGTCCTACCCTACAATGAGCAGTTCTTC
cdr3_aa: CASSLSGVLPYNEQFF

v_call: TRBV7-8
clone_size: .
d_call: .
j_call: TRBJ2-1
cdr3_nt: TGTGCCAGCAGCTTAGCCCTCCGTCCGGGTGGCATCGATGAGCAGTTCTTC
cdr3_aa: CASSLALRPGGIDEQFF